This is a list of T cell receptor beta chains from one sample in a study of blood T cell repertoires in COVID-19. Profiled with immunoSEQ multiplex PCR; TCRdb holds only in-frame clones, not every one. The sample consists of 55,000 to 90,000 clones, approximately 77% of them appearing once. The sequenced sample consisted of peripheral blood. These receptors were taken from a woman aged 65 to 85 with acute or convalescent COVID-19. Both conserved end residues are part of each CDR3. A D gene is named only where the DNA matches it firmly. Clone sizes are given selectively: once, few, many, or a class where the clone is expanded.

clone size | D gene | J gene | V gene | CDR3 protein | CDR3 DNA
NA | NA | TRBJ1-4 | TRBV5-8 | CASSSGAHNEKLFF | TGTGCCAGCAGCTCAGGGGCCCATAATGAAAAACTGTTTTTT
NA | TRBD2 | TRBJ2-7 | TRBV7-2 | CASSLSTSGRLNEQYF | TGTGCCAGCAGCTTATCCACTAGCGGGAGACTCAACGAGCAGTACTTC
NA | NA | TRBJ1-1 | TRBV18 | CASSPGTYTEAFF | TGTGCCAGCTCACCAGGGACTTACACTGAAGCTTTCTTT
NA | NA | TRBJ2-7 | TRBV5-1 | CASSMGGDGEQYF | TGCGCCAGCAGCATGGGCGGGGATGGTGAGCAGTACTTC
many | NA | TRBJ1-2 | TRBV15 | CATSRDREYYGYTF | TGTGCCACCAGCAGAGACAGGGAATACTATGGCTACACCTTC
NA | TRBD1 | TRBJ1-1 | TRBV5-8 | CASSLYGQAEAFF | TGTGCCAGCAGCTTGTACGGACAGGCCGAAGCTTTCTTT
NA | NA | TRBJ2-7 | TRBV2 | CASKTDTLAREQYF | TGTGCCAGCAAAACGGACACCCTCGCTCGTGAGCAGTACTTC
NA | NA | TRBJ2-5 | TRBV10-3 | CAIKSAGDLETQYF | TGTGCCATCAAATCGGCAGGGGATTTAGAGACCCAGTACTTC
NA | TRBD2 | TRBJ2-1 | TRBV28 | CASSPSGSSYNEQFF | TGTGCCAGCAGTCCTAGCGGGAGCTCCTACAATGAGCAGTTCTTC
NA | TRBD1 | TRBJ1-5 | TRBV18 | CASSPDRGNQPQHF | TGTGCCAGCTCACCGGACAGGGGGAATCAGCCCCAGCATTTT
NA | TRBD1 | TRBJ1-2 | TRBV11-2 | CASSLVGTGDGYTF | TGTGCCAGCAGCTTAGTGGGGACAGGGGATGGCTACACCTTC
NA | TRBD2 | TRBJ2-7 | TRBV28 | CASSSSGLASEQYF | TGTGCCAGCAGTTCCAGTGGACTAGCTTCCGAGCAGTACTTC
NA | NA | TRBJ1-1 | TRBV29-1 | CSVVGETGAMNTEAFF | TGCAGCGTTGTTGGGGAGACAGGCGCCATGAACACTGAAGCTTTCTTT
NA | NA | TRBJ2-3 | TRBV11-3 | CASSLAPGTDTQYF | TGTGCCAGCAGCTTAGCCCCAGGGACAGATACGCAGTATTTT
NA | TRBD1 | TRBJ2-1 | TRBV7-6 | CASSFGTGVYNEQFF | TGTGCCAGCAGCTTTGGGACAGGGGTTTACAATGAGCAGTTCTTC
once | TRBD2 | TRBJ2-7 | TRBV5-1 | CASSFGLAGGRTYEQYF | TGCGCCAGCAGCTTCGGTCTAGCGGGGGGACGAACCTACGAGCAGTACTTC
NA | NA | TRBJ1-4 | TRBV18 | CASSPRSATNEKLFF | TGTGCCAGCTCACCACGTTCCGCAACTAATGAAAAACTGTTTTTT
NA | TRBD1 | TRBJ1-2 | TRBV27 | CASLRPGQGSTYGYTF | TGTGCCTCCCTAAGACCAGGACAGGGTAGCACCTATGGCTACACCTTC
NA | NA | TRBJ1-5 | TRBV5-1 | CASSPDSNQPQHF | TGCGCCAGCAGCCCCGACAGTAATCAGCCCCAGCATTTT
NA | TRBD1 | TRBJ1-2 | TRBV6-5 | CASGLGTDYGYTF | TGTGCCAGCGGTTTAGGGACAGACTATGGCTACACCTTC
NA | NA | TRBJ2-7 | TRBV6-6 | CASSLSDSYEQYF | TGTGCCAGCAGTTTATCCGACTCGTACGAGCAGTACTTC
once | TRBD1 | TRBJ2-7 | TRBV30 | CAWSTGGPRHF | TGTGCCTGGAGTACAGGGGGGCCGCGCCACTTC
NA | TRBD2 | TRBJ2-2 | TRBV27 | CASSLRLFPGLPFGENTGELFF | TGTGCCAGCAGTTTACGGTTATTCCCGGGACTACCATTCGGGGAGAACACCGGGGAGCTGTTTTTT
NA | NA | TRBJ2-7 | TRBV2 | CASGGYEQYF | TGTGCCAGCGGAGGTTACGAGCAGTACTTC
NA | TRBD2 | TRBJ2-1 | TRBV3-1/TRBV3-2 | CASSQGEAGGQFF | TGTGCCAGCAGCCAAGGGGAAGCGGGAGGGCAGTTCTTC
NA | NA | TRBJ1-4 | TRBV7-9 | CASSLQQGEEKLFF | TGTGCCAGCAGCTTACAACAGGGAGAGGAAAAACTGTTTTTT
NA | NA | TRBJ1-2 | TRBV19 | CASTTMSLGVAGYTF | TGTGCCAGTACTACGATGAGTTTAGGGGTCGCGGGCTACACCTTC
NA | NA | TRBJ2-1 | TRBV9 | CASSVDGFSNNEQFF | TGTGCCAGCAGCGTAGACGGGTTCTCTAACAATGAGCAGTTCTTC
NA | TRBD1 | TRBJ2-1 | TRBV27 | CASRPAGTGGNEQFF | TGTGCCAGCAGACCTGCCGGGACAGGAGGTAATGAGCAGTTCTTC
NA | NA | TRBJ2-7 | TRBV5-6 | CASSRASVTYEQYF | TGTGCCAGCAGTCGGGCTAGCGTAACCTACGAGCAGTACTTC
NA | NA | TRBJ1-5 | TRBV27 | CASSLQGPDSNQPQHF | TGTGCCAGCAGTTTACAGGGCCCCGATAGCAATCAGCCCCAGCATTTT
NA | NA | TRBJ1-2 | TRBV6-6 | CASSPGGGLYGYTF | TGTGCCAGCAGTCCCGGGGGGGGCCTCTATGGCTACACCTTC
NA | NA | TRBJ2-5 | TRBV18 | CASSPPRAVETQYF | TGTGCCAGCTCACCACCGAGGGCAGTGGAGACCCAGTACTTC
NA | TRBD1 | TRBJ2-7 | TRBV28 | CASKPGQGPYEQYF | TGTGCCAGCAAACCGGGACAGGGTCCCTACGAGCAGTACTTC
NA | NA | TRBJ1-2 | TRBV9 | CASSVVVGGYGYTF | TGTGCCAGCAGCGTAGTTGTGGGAGGCTATGGCTACACCTTC
NA | TRBD2 | TRBJ2-1 | TRBV5-6 | CASSLVFSGYSYNEQFF | TGTGCCAGCAGCTTGGTGTTTAGCGGGTACTCCTACAATGAGCAGTTCTTC
NA | NA | TRBJ1-5 | TRBV27 | CASSLIGQGRNQPQHF | TGTGCCAGCAGTTTAATCGGCCAGGGTAGGAATCAGCCCCAGCATTTT